A selection of T cell receptor beta chains follows, all from one sample in a study of T-cell memory formation after mild COVID-19. TCRdb re-analysed the 5' RACE reads in MiXCR, keeping a single row per CDR3 protein. The data contain some 280,000 distinct CDR3 sequences, about 16% of them seen just once; the ten biggest clones take up roughly 24%. The specimen sequenced was PBMCs or a T cell subset sorted from them (not recorded which). The receptors derive from a man between 18 and 29 years old who had mild COVID-19 (a few samples of this study predate the infection). Cell type and time point are not known. Both conserved end residues are part of each CDR3. A D gene is named only where the DNA matches it firmly. Where a row states a size, it is once, few, many or the class of an expanded clone; other rows omit it.

clone size,D gene,V gene,J gene,CDR3 protein,CDR3 DNA
few,TRBD2,TRBV7-2,TRBJ2-3,CASSLSGGGTTDTQYF,TGTGCCAGCAGCTTAAGCGGCGGGGGAACCACAGATACGCAGTATTTT
few,.,TRBV29-1,TRBJ1-1,CSVGGRAGRNTEAFF,TGCAGCGTTGGGGGGCGTGCGGGAAGAAACACTGAAGCTTTCTTT
.,.,TRBV9,TRBJ2-2,CASSVRGTGELFF,TGTGCCAGCAGCGTTAGAGGGACCGGGGAACTGTTTTTT
.,.,TRBV20-1,TRBJ2-3,CSARGGQRDTQYF,TGCAGTGCTAGGGGTGGCCAGAGGGATACGCAGTATTTT
few,.,TRBV5-1,TRBJ2-3,CASSPTRGPLRDTQYF,TGCGCCAGCAGCCCCACCCGGGGTCCCCTCCGAGATACGCAGTATTTT
few,TRBD1,TRBV4-2,TRBJ1-3,CASSHSLRDRETSAGNTIYF,TGTGCCAGCAGCCATTCCTTGCGGGACAGGGAGACCTCCGCGGGAAACACCATATATTTT
few,.,TRBV7-7,TRBJ2-3,CASSLEYLGTHTDTQYF,TGTGCTAGCAGCTTAGAGTATTTGGGGACACACACAGATACGCAGTATTTT
few,TRBD1,TRBV7-2,TRBJ1-4,CASSPTGVQNEKLFF,TGTGCCAGCAGCCCTACAGGGGTCCAAAATGAAAAACTGTTTTTT
many,.,TRBV29-1,TRBJ2-7,CSVGRGTSYEQYF,TGCAGCGTTGGGAGGGGGACCTCCTACGAGCAGTACTTC
few,TRBD1,TRBV2,TRBJ2-4,CASEGQETRNIQYF,TGTGCCAGCGAGGGACAGGAAACGAGAAACATTCAGTACTTC
few,.,TRBV10-3,TRBJ1-1,CASTGNTEAFF,TGTGCCAGCACTGGGAACACTGAAGCTTTCTTT
few,.,TRBV5-1,TRBJ2-3,CASSLEGQDTQYF,TGCGCCAGCAGCTTGGAAGGGCAAGATACGCAGTATTTT
.,.,TRBV6-2/TRBV6-3,TRBJ2-2,CASSYVAGTGELFF,TGTGCCAGCAGTTACGTGGCCGGTACCGGGGAGCTGTTTTTT
.,.,TRBV12-3/TRBV12-4,TRBJ1-4,CASSFVGMAEKLFF,TGTGCCAGCAGTTTTGTGGGGATGGCTGAAAAACTGTTTTTT
.,.,TRBV30,TRBJ2-5,CAWSVGTQETQYF,TGTGCCTGGAGTGTGGGCACCCAAGAGACCCAGTACTTC
.,.,TRBV6-5,TRBJ2-7,CASSYRGSGADSYEQYF,TGTGCCAGCAGTTACCGGGGCAGTGGCGCTGATTCCTACGAGCAGTACTTC
many,.,TRBV12-3/TRBV12-4,TRBJ2-2,CASSLGHLNTGELFF,TGTGCCAGCAGTTTGGGTCACCTCAACACCGGGGAGCTGTTTTTT
few,.,TRBV27,TRBJ1-5,CASSPPGALLLGNQPQHF,TGTGCCAGCAGTCCCCCGGGGGCCCTACTTCTTGGGAATCAGCCCCAGCATTTT